A single sample is the source of the 21 T cell receptor beta chains below, sequenced in a study of blood T cells in healthy people across ages. It was with a sample-barcoded 5' primer and a J-beta primer mix that a second PCR of roughly 7 to 12 cycles was run. TCRdb independently ran MiXCR on the 5' RACE reads; one entry per CDR3 protein. The repertoire holds 380,000 or so distinct CDR3 sequences, with roughly half as singletons. The sequenced material came from blood. The origin of the receptors is a man between 60 and 75 years old in good health.

The rearrangement uses TRBV5-1 and TRBJ1-1; D is perhaps TRBD1 (6 bases). CDR1 SGHRS and CDR2 YFSETQ come from the germline V gene. The CDR3 spans 14 residues. V was pared by 4 bases and J by 2 bases, with 12 bases between. The CDR3 nucleotides read TGCGCCAGCAGCGTAAGGACAGTCAACACTGAAGCTTTCTTT. Protein: CASSVRTVNTEAFF.

V usage is TRBV2 and J usage is TRBJ1-5; TRBD1 might be the D (5 bases). The V gene lost 6 bases and the J gene lost 4 bases, with 10 bases spanning the gap. The CDR3 is made up of 13 amino acids. Per the germline V gene, CDR1 is SNHLY and CDR2 is FYNNEI. The DNA of the CDR3 is TGTGCCAGCAGCAGGGAAGTAAATCAGCCCCAGCATTTT. Translated: CASSREVNQPQHF.

The gene calls are TRBV6-6 and TRBJ1-2, with TRBD1 matching over 11 bases. There are 13 residues in the CDR3. With 4 bases clipped from V and 12 bases from J, the junction kept 7 bases outside the gene matches. The germline CDR1 and CDR2 sequences are MNHNY and SVGAGI (reference sequence). The CDR3 nucleotides are TGTGCCAGCAGTTCCCCACGGACAGGGGGCCACACCTTC. Translating it yields CASSSPRTGGHTF.

In this sample, this clonotype turned up a few times. The V call is TRBV6-5, the J call TRBJ2-1; 8 positions agree with TRBD1. Germline V gene lookup returns CDR1 MNHEY and CDR2 SVGAGI. Trimming cost V 6 bases and J 2 bases; bases outside gene matches: 6. This CDR3 is built from 15 residues. The CDR3: CASSSDRGPYNEQFF. CDR3 coding DNA: TGTGCCAGCAGCTCCGACAGGGGACCCTACAATGAGCAGTTCTTC.

The chain combines TRBV7-2 with TRBJ2-1; tentatively, D is TRBD1 or TRBD2 (5 bases each). The CDR3 covers 14 residues. The V gene's germline CDR1 is SGHTA and CDR2 FQGNSA. V lost 2 bases and J lost 6, with 11 bases in between. The CDR3 DNA reads TGTGCCAGCAGCTTAAGGGCCGGGGCCAATGAGCAGTTCTTC. It yields the protein CASSLRAGANEQFF.

The chain uses TRBV13 and TRBJ2-7; 7 bases fit TRBD1. Germline CDR1 reads PRHDT; CDR2 reads FYEKMQ (reference sequence). V was pared by 5 bases and J by 0 bases, with 10 bases of the junction left unmatched. CDR3 length: 16 residues. The CDR3 region is CASSGRQGGYSYEQYF. The CDR3 region has the DNA TGTGCCAGCAGCGGACGACAGGGTGGGTACTCCTACGAGCAGTACTTC.

The chain recombines TRBV27 with TRBJ1-2; unclear D gene. Germline CDR1 is MNHEY and CDR2 is SMNVEV (reference sequence). CDR3 length equals 15 residues. V was trimmed by 6 bases and J by 4 bases, leaving 18 bases between them. The CDR3 protein is CASSFRGGLRYGYTF. For the CDR3, the DNA is TGTGCCAGCAGCTTCCGAGGCGGTCTTCGCTATGGCTACACCTTC.

DNA for the CDR3: TGCAGTGCAGGGACTAGCGGGGGCGCCCCGAGGGAGCAGTACTTC. This gives the protein CSAGTSGGAPREQYF. J is TRBJ2-4 and V is TRBV20-1, with 14 positions matching TRBD2. V dropped 6 bases and J dropped 13; count of bases not matched to a gene: 14. The CDR3 consists of 15 residues. The germline V gene encodes CDR1 DFQATT and CDR2 SNEGSKA (reference sequence).

The rearrangement links TRBV20-1 to TRBJ2-4; D possibly corresponds to TRBD2 (6 bases). The CDR3 runs to 14 residues. Germline V gene sequence: CDR1 DFQATT, CDR2 SNEGSKA (reference sequence). Trimming pared 0 bases from V and 8 bases from J, leaving 14 bases between. The CDR3 is CSARDWRVGDIQYF. The CDR3 nucleotides read TGCAGTGCTAGAGATTGGAGGGTAGGGGACATTCAGTACTTC.

The J gene is TRBJ2-7, the V gene TRBV29-1, with D possibly called TRBD1 or TRBD2 (5 bases each). Germline V CDR1 and CDR2: SQVTM, ANQGSEA. V lost 8 bases to trimming and J lost 2 bases, with 19 bases between them. The CDR3 is 14 residues long. CDR3 residues: CSSFPGTPPYEQYF. The CDR3 coding sequence is TGCAGCTCTTTCCCCGGGACCCCTCCCTACGAGCAGTACTTC.

The gene calls are TRBV20-1 and TRBJ2-3, with D perhaps TRBD2 (6 bases). The CDR3 contains 14 residues. Between the trimmed V and J ends, which lost 5 bases and 1 base, there was a span of 13 bases. Germline CDR1 reads DFQATT; CDR2 reads SNEGSKA (reference sequence). This CDR3 is CSAGLAGRTDTQYF. CDR3 DNA: TGCAGTGCTGGTCTGGCGGGGCGCACAGATACGCAGTATTTT.

This clonotype has only a few counts. V usage is TRBV29-1 and J usage is TRBJ2-1; D perhaps matches TRBD2 (7 bases). The CDR3 spans 14 residues. The V gene lost 1 base and the J gene lost 4 bases, with 11 bases spanning the gap. Germline assignment: CDR1 SQVTM and CDR2 ANQGSEA. The CDR3 is CSVEGGGQYNEQFF. CDR3 bases: TGCAGCGTTGAAGGGGGGGGGCAGTACAATGAGCAGTTCTTC.

This chain links TRBV6-1 with TRBJ1-6; no definite D call. V shed 3 bases and J shed 2 bases, with 2 bases lying between them. The CDR3 length is 13 residues. Germline CDR1 is MNHNS and CDR2 is SASEGT. The CDR3 nucleotides are TGTGCCAGCAGTGACCCCTATAATTCACCCCTCCACTTT. Amino acid sequence: CASSDPYNSPLHF.

The chain carries TRBV28 and TRBJ2-5; D is unclear. V lost 3 bases and J 5 bases, leaving 13 bases between the germline ends. From germline, CDR1 is MDHEN and CDR2 SYDVKM. This CDR3 is built from 14 residues. Here the CDR3 reads CASSFPWQRETQYF. In DNA form, the CDR3 reads TGTGCCAGCAGTTTCCCCTGGCAAAGGGAGACCCAGTACTTC.

CDR3 bases: TGTGCCAGCAGCCCTGACCTAGGCCCCCTCCACTTT. Its protein is CASSPDLGPLHF. The chain carries TRBV6-1 and TRBJ1-6; D remains ambiguous. The CDR3 runs to 12 residues. The V gene's germline CDR1 is MNHNS and CDR2 SASEGT. Trimming pared 6 bases from V and 13 bases from J, leaving 13 bases between.

A word on this clonotype: A much larger clone differs by one base, so this may be a read error. The J gene is TRBJ2-1, the V gene TRBV20-1; possibly TRBD1 or TRBD2 for D (5 bases each). The CDR3 has 13 residues. CDR1 is DFQATT, CDR2 SNEGSKA, per germline (reference sequence). The chain's CDR3 is CSARGDVHNERFF. The CDR3 DNA reads as TGCAGTGCTAGAGGGGACGTCCACAATGAGCGGTTCTTC.

This clonotype was seen only a few times. This chain connects TRBV6-6 to TRBJ2-4; 8 bases fit TRBD1. V shed 5 bases and J 2 bases; nucleotides not matched to a gene: 5. Germline CDR1 and CDR2: MNHNY and SVGAGI (reference sequence). There are 15 residues in the CDR3. The CDR3 sequence: CASSTTGAPKNIQYF. CDR3 bases: TGTGCCAGCAGTACGACAGGGGCCCCCAAAAACATTCAGTACTTC.

This chain connects TRBV20-1 to TRBJ2-7; 13 bases line up with TRBD2. Per the germline V gene, CDR1 is DFQATT and CDR2 is SNEGSKA (reference sequence). The length of the CDR3 is 15 residues. V trimming: 6 bases; J trimming: 3 bases; junction bases outside the gene matches: 8. CDR3 nucleotides: TGCAGTGCCCCGACTAGCGGGGGGCCGATCTACGAGCAGTACTTC. Protein product: CSAPTSGGPIYEQYF.

Only a few counts were recorded for this clonotype. The rearrangement links TRBV20-1 to TRBJ2-7; 9 bases line up with TRBD1. J was trimmed by 2 bases and V by 3 bases; bases with no gene match: 2. The CDR3 extends over 13 amino acids. CDR1 DFQATT and CDR2 SNEGSKA come from the germline V gene (reference sequence). The CDR3 region is CSASRTGAYEQYF. The DNA of the CDR3 is TGCAGTGCTAGTCGGACAGGGGCCTACGAGCAGTACTTC.

The chain links TRBV5-1 to TRBJ1-1, with D uncertain. CDR1 and CDR2 (germline): SGHRS, YFSETQ. This CDR3 spans 16 amino acids. V gave up 4 bases and J gave up 0 bases, with 16 bases separating them. CDR3 nucleotide sequence: TGCGCCAGCAGCATCAGCGGACTGACCATGAACACTGAAGCTTTCTTT. This encodes CASSISGLTMNTEAFF.

This clonotype was counted a few times. J is TRBJ2-7 and V is TRBV25-1; maybe TRBD1 (5 bases). The CDR3 has 13 residues. Trimming cost V 6 bases and J 0 bases, with 9 bases left between them. Germline CDR1 is MGHDK and CDR2 is SYGVNS. The CDR3 loop reads CASRGALSYEQYF. For the CDR3, the DNA is TGTGCCAGCAGAGGGGCCCTCTCCTACGAGCAGTACTTC.